What follows are 19 T cell receptor beta chains derived from one specimen sequenced in a study of T cells in Graves' hyperthyroidism and ophthalmopathy. Amplification of TCR beta CDR3 regions was performed using RNA transcripts as template. The primer set for the first-round RT-PCR of the TCR CDR3 was HTBI. TCRdb passed the multiplex PCR reads through MiXCR, listing each CDR3 protein once. The sample shows roughly 570,000 distinct CDR3 sequences, around 45% of them seen only once. Sequenced input: peripheral blood or thyroid tissue (not recorded which). These receptors all come from an adult woman with Graves' disease, either hyperthyroidism or ophthalmopathy (not recorded which).

On this clonotype: At one end the junction does not follow the germline gene, possibly because of a read error. The V and J genes are TRBV20-1 and TRBJ2-7; 9 bases are shared with TRBD2. This CDR3 is 13 amino acids long. Germline assignment: CDR1 DFQATT and CDR2 SNEGSKA (reference sequence). CDR3 in amino acids: CRAIAGDSNEQNF. In nucleotides, the CDR3 is TGCAGAGCTATAGCGGGAGACTCCAACGAGCAGAACTTC.

This clonotype has ten or more counts. A clone one base away is much larger, so this may be a read error. This chain connects TRBV28 to TRBJ1-3, with D hard to call. The CDR3 spans 11 residues. Germline V gene sequence: CDR1 MDHEN, CDR2 SYDVKM. V lost 6 bases and J 4 bases, leaving 4 bases between the germline ends. The CDR3 coding sequence is TGTGCCAGCAGGGAGGGAAACACCATATATTTT. The encoded protein is CASREGNTIYF.

This clonotype was counted between two and nine times. An end of the junction differs from the germline gene, which may be a read error. The chain employs TRBV2 and TRBJ2-1; D gene ambiguous. This CDR3 has 15 amino acids. From germline, CDR1 is SNHLY and CDR2 FYNNEI. The CDR3 coding sequence is TGTGCCACCAGTGACCAGAGACGAGGCCTCAACCAGCAGTTCTTC. Translated, it gives CATSDQRRGLNQQFF.

This chain uses TRBV19 with TRBJ1-2; 12 nucleotides line up with TRBD1. The CDR3 totals 16 residues. Germline V gene sequence: CDR1 LNHDA, CDR2 SQIVND (reference sequence). The CDR3 spells CVGSIAGTGGTYGYTF. CDR3 nucleotides: TGTGTCGGTAGCATCGCCGGGACAGGGGGCACCTATGGCTACACCTTC.

The V gene is TRBV29-1, the J gene TRBJ2-7; D gene ambiguous. The ends were cut back, 8 bases at V and 5 bases at J, with 7 bases in the middle. CDR1 is SQVTM, CDR2 ANQGSEA, per germline. This CDR3 has 9 residues. CDR3: CSPLHEQYF. The CDR3 DNA sequence: TGCAGCCCCCTTCACGAGCAGTACTTC.

This clonotype has a count of ten or more. The chain combines TRBV4-1 with TRBJ2-7, with no clear D. V lost 1 base and J 7 bases, leaving 14 bases between the germline ends. The germline CDR1 and CDR2 sequences are MGHRA and YSYEKL. The CDR3 extends over 14 amino acids. The CDR3 coding sequence is TGCGCCAGCAGCCAAGTCTGGGCGATGCGGGAGCAGTACTTC. Its protein product is CASSQVWAMREQYF.

The chain employs TRBV7-2 and TRBJ2-6; D is unresolved. The germline CDR1 and CDR2 sequences are SGHTA and FQGNSA. The V end was cut by 5 bases, the J end by 1 base, with 9 bases between. The CDR3 has 15 residues. CDR3 loop: CASSPLQSGANVLTF. The DNA for the CDR3 is TGTGCCAGCAGCCCGCTGCAGTCTGGGGCCAACGTCCTGACTTTC.

CDR3 loop: CASTPGGGETQYF. CDR3 bases: TGTGCCAGCACCCCGGGAGGGGGGGAGACCCAGTACTTC. V gene TRBV6-1 combines with J gene TRBJ2-5; 8 positions match TRBD2. V was pared by 7 bases and J by 5 bases, with 6 bases of the junction left unmatched. CDR1 is MNHNS and CDR2 is SASEGT in the germline V gene. The CDR3 consists of 13 residues.

This chain connects TRBV7-3 to TRBJ2-6, with D perhaps matching TRBD1 (5 bases). The ends were cut back, 5 bases at V and 4 bases at J, with 12 bases in the middle. Germline CDR1 SGHTA, CDR2 FQGTGA. CDR3 size: 15 residues. The CDR3 DNA follows: TGTGCCAGCAGCCCACAGGCGGCCGGGGCCAACGTCCTGACTTTC. Translating gives CASSPQAAGANVLTF.

Many counts were recorded for this clonotype. The CDR3 sequence: CASSDTDRPHEQYF. Written as DNA, the CDR3 is TGTGCCAGCAGTGATACGGACAGACCACACGAGCAGTACTTC. The gene calls are TRBV2 and TRBJ2-7; tentatively, D is TRBD1 (6 bases). V was shortened by 3 bases and J by 5 bases, with 14 bases between the two germline ends. The CDR3 is 14 residues long. Germline-derived CDR1 and CDR2 are SNHLY and FYNNEI. Full variable domain (missing parts from reference TRBV2 and TRBJ2-7): EPEVTQTPSHQVTQMGQEVILRCVPISNHLYFYWYRQILGQKVEFLVSFYNNEISEKSEIFDDQFSVERPDGSNFTLKIRSTKLEDSAMYFCASSDTDRPHEQYFGPGTRLTVT.

The chain combines TRBV10-3 with TRBJ1-2; 9 nucleotides agree with TRBD1. The length of the CDR3 is 15 residues. Germline V lookup: CDR1 ENHRY, CDR2 SYGVKD. The CDR3 DNA is TGTGCTAGAGTGGAGCCCACCGGACAGGGGTTAGGCTACACCTTC. Its protein is CARVEPTGQGLGYTF.

The chain employs TRBV29-1 and TRBJ1-4; no clear D gene. CDR1 and CDR2 (germline): SQVTM, ANQGSEA. V lost 2 bases, J lost 0 bases, and 4 bases lay in between. This CDR3 comprises 13 residues. In DNA, the CDR3 is TGCAGCGTTGAAACTTCAACTAATGAAAAACTGTTTTTT. This sequence encodes CSVETSTNEKLFF.

The chain joins TRBV10-3 to TRBJ1-1, with 8 bases matching TRBD1. V dropped 7 bases and J dropped 5; count of bases not matched to a gene: 6. Germline V lookup: CDR1 ENHRY, CDR2 SYGVKD. This CDR3 region has 13 residues. The DNA of the CDR3 is TGTGCCATCACCCGTACAGGGGGGACTGAAGCTTTCTTT. Translated, it gives CAITRTGGTEAFF.

This clonotype was detected a few times. The rearrangement links TRBV3-1 to TRBJ2-7, with TRBD2 matching 14 bases. CDR1 and CDR2 from the germline V gene are LGHDT and YNNKEL (reference sequence). The trim removed 4 bases at V and 6 bases at J, leaving 5 bases unmatched. The CDR3 extends over 15 amino acids. CDR3 protein: CASSRGGLAGVEQYF. The CDR3 DNA reads as TGTGCCAGCAGCCGAGGGGGACTAGCGGGAGTCGAGCAGTACTTC.

J is TRBJ1-1 and V is TRBV7-9, with unresolved D. The ends were cut back, 7 bases at V and 4 bases at J, with 10 bases in the middle. Germline-derived CDR1 and CDR2 are SEHNR and FQNEAQ (reference sequence). This CDR3 spans 12 amino acids. The CDR3 sequence is CASTYWGTEAFF. CDR3 nucleotide sequence: TGTGCCAGCACCTATTGGGGCACTGAAGCTTTCTTT.

As for this clonotype: One end of the junction varies from germline; a read error may be responsible. The chain uses TRBV11-2 and TRBJ2-7, with 7 bases fitting TRBD2. Germline CDR1 reads SGHAT; CDR2 reads FQNNGV. The CDR3 runs 14 residues. The DNA of the CDR3 is TGTGCCAGCAGCTTAGTGTCTAGCGGCGGGGAGCTGTACTTC. This translates into CASSLVSSGGELYF.

The V gene is TRBV2, the J gene TRBJ1-6; unclear D gene. The V end lost 9 bases, the J end lost 10 bases, and 19 bases lay between the germline ends. The CDR3 contains 14 residues. Per germline, CDR1 SNHLY and CDR2 FYNNEI. The CDR3 region is CASRLSDGFSPLHF. The CDR3 DNA sequence: TGTGCCAGTCGGCTTTCGGACGGATTCTCACCCCTCCACTTT.

This clonotype was observed at least ten times. The V and J genes are TRBV19 and TRBJ2-7, with D uncertain. V lost 3 bases to trimming and J lost 4 bases, with 10 bases between them. Germline V gives CDR1 LNHDA, CDR2 SQIVND (reference sequence). The CDR3 has 13 residues. The CDR3 DNA is TGTGCCAGTAGTATCGGACGGCCGTACGAGCAGTACTTC. Translated: CASSIGRPYEQYF.

This clonotype was detected ten times or more. J is TRBJ1-3 and V is TRBV5-1, with 7 bases fitting TRBD1. This CDR3 region has 16 residues. The germline CDR1 and CDR2 sequences are SGHRS and YFSETQ. V lost 4 bases and J lost 0; bases outside the gene matches: 7. CDR3 coding DNA: TGCGCCAGCAGCCCCGGGACAGTTGGCTCTGGAAACACCATATATTTT. Encoded protein: CASSPGTVGSGNTIYF. The whole variable domain, remainder taken from reference TRBV5-1 and TRBJ1-3, is KAGVTQTPRYLIKTRGQQVTLSCSPISGHRSVSWYQQTPGQGLQFLFEYFSETQRNKGNFPGRFSGRQFSNSRSEMNVSTLELGDSALYLCASSPGTVGSGNTIYFGEGSWLTVV.